Listed below are T cell receptor beta chains from one sample, sequenced in a study of blood T cell repertoires in COVID-19. Repertoires were generated with immunoSEQ multiplex PCR, while TCRdb's copy carries only in-frame clones and drops some. Here the sample spans some 300,000 clones, approximately 89% being singletons. Sample: PBMCs or T cells enriched from blood (not recorded which). These receptors all stem from a woman between 45 and 60 years old who had been exposed to COVID-19. Both conserved end residues are part of each CDR3. The D gene is left open where the match is weak. Clone size is stated in some rows and not others, as once, few, many or a class when expanded.

d_call: TRBD1
j_call: TRBJ1-4
cdr3_length: 17
clone_size: NA
v_call: TRBV4-1
cdr3_nt: TGCGCCAGCAGCCAAGGGGGGGGGACAGGAGCCTATGAAAAACTGTTTTTT
cdr3_aa: CASSQGGGTGAYEKLFF

d_call: TRBD1
j_call: TRBJ1-5
cdr3_length: 13
clone_size: NA
v_call: TRBV24-1
cdr3_nt: TGTGCCACCAGGAAGACAGGGGGAGGGCCCCAGCATTTT
cdr3_aa: CATRKTGGGPQHF

d_call: TRBD1
j_call: TRBJ2-7
cdr3_length: 15
clone_size: once
v_call: TRBV6-5
cdr3_nt: TGTGCCAGCAGACATAAGGGACAGGGGGCCTACGAGCAGTACTTC
cdr3_aa: CASRHKGQGAYEQYF

d_call: NA
j_call: TRBJ1-4
cdr3_length: 13
clone_size: NA
v_call: TRBV4-1
cdr3_nt: TGCGCCAGCAGCCAAGGAGTCTTAGAAAAACTGTTTTTT
cdr3_aa: CASSQGVLEKLFF

d_call: NA
j_call: TRBJ1-4
cdr3_length: 13
clone_size: NA
v_call: TRBV12-3/TRBV12-4
cdr3_nt: TGTGCCTGCTCGGTACGGGAGAATGAAAAACTGTTTTTT
cdr3_aa: CACSVRENEKLFF

d_call: NA
j_call: TRBJ1-6
cdr3_length: 13
clone_size: few
v_call: TRBV3-1/TRBV3-2
cdr3_nt: TGTGCCAGTACCGGGATGGATAATTCACCCCTCCACTTT
cdr3_aa: CASTGMDNSPLHF

d_call: NA
j_call: TRBJ2-5
cdr3_length: 12
clone_size: NA
v_call: TRBV18
cdr3_nt: TGTGCCAGCTCACCCCATCCAGAGACCCAGTACTTC
cdr3_aa: CASSPHPETQYF

d_call: NA
j_call: TRBJ1-2
cdr3_length: 13
clone_size: NA
v_call: TRBV9
cdr3_nt: TGTGCCAGCAGCGTGACGGGAAACTATGGCTACACCTTC
cdr3_aa: CASSVTGNYGYTF

d_call: NA
j_call: TRBJ1-4
cdr3_length: 14
clone_size: NA
v_call: TRBV2
cdr3_nt: TGTGCCAGCAGGCGACAGTGGACTAATGAAAAACTGTTTTTT
cdr3_aa: CASRRQWTNEKLFF

d_call: NA
j_call: TRBJ1-4
cdr3_length: 16
clone_size: few
v_call: TRBV2
cdr3_nt: TGTGCCAGCAGTGAAATTCCGAGGAGTACTAATGAAAAACTGTTTTTT
cdr3_aa: CASSEIPRSTNEKLFF

d_call: NA
j_call: TRBJ2-2
cdr3_length: 18
clone_size: NA
v_call: TRBV5-1
cdr3_nt: TGCGCCAGCAGCTTTAGATTTGAACAGGGAGTACTTACCGGGGAGCTGTTTTTT
cdr3_aa: CASSFRFEQGVLTGELFF

d_call: TRBD1
j_call: TRBJ1-3
cdr3_length: 17
clone_size: NA
v_call: TRBV6-6
cdr3_nt: TGTGCCAGCAGTCCCCGGGACAGGGATTTCTCTGGAAACACCATATATTTT
cdr3_aa: CASSPRDRDFSGNTIYF

d_call: NA
j_call: TRBJ1-1
cdr3_length: 13
clone_size: NA
v_call: TRBV6-2/TRBV6-3
cdr3_nt: TGTGCCAGCAGCCATCTTATGAACACTGAAGCTTTCTTT
cdr3_aa: CASSHLMNTEAFF

d_call: TRBD2
j_call: TRBJ2-1
cdr3_length: 15
clone_size: NA
v_call: TRBV27
cdr3_nt: TGTGCCAGCAGTCCGGGGGGGATCTCCTACAATGAGCAGTTCTTC
cdr3_aa: CASSPGGISYNEQFF

d_call: TRBD1
j_call: TRBJ1-2
cdr3_length: 16
clone_size: NA
v_call: TRBV2
cdr3_nt: TGTGCCAGCATCCCGAGATCCGGGACAGGGTCTGGGGGCTACACCTTC
cdr3_aa: CASIPRSGTGSGGYTF

d_call: NA
j_call: TRBJ2-5
cdr3_length: 15
clone_size: NA
v_call: TRBV5-1
cdr3_nt: TGCGCCAGCAGCCCGGGTTCCCTCACTCAAGAGACCCAGTACTTC
cdr3_aa: CASSPGSLTQETQYF

d_call: TRBD1
j_call: TRBJ1-4
cdr3_length: 17
clone_size: NA
v_call: TRBV27
cdr3_nt: TGTGCCAGCAGTCAAGCGCGACAGGGGACGACTAATGAAAAACTGTTTTTT
cdr3_aa: CASSQARQGTTNEKLFF

d_call: TRBD1
j_call: TRBJ2-1
cdr3_length: 16
clone_size: NA
v_call: TRBV3-1/TRBV3-2
cdr3_nt: TGTGCCAGCAGCCCCAGGGGGCTGAGCTCCTACAATGAGCAGTTCTTC
cdr3_aa: CASSPRGLSSYNEQFF

d_call: TRBD1
j_call: TRBJ1-3
cdr3_length: 16
clone_size: NA
v_call: TRBV4-2
cdr3_nt: TGTGCCAGCAGCCAAGAAGTGGGACAGGGCCGAAACACCATATATTTT
cdr3_aa: CASSQEVGQGRNTIYF

d_call: TRBD2
j_call: TRBJ2-7
cdr3_length: 15
clone_size: NA
v_call: TRBV19
cdr3_nt: TGTGCCAGTAGTCGGGGAGGGGCAAAAGCCTACGAGCAGTACTTC
cdr3_aa: CASSRGGAKAYEQYF

d_call: TRBD1
j_call: TRBJ2-5
cdr3_length: 13
clone_size: NA
v_call: TRBV2
cdr3_nt: TGTGCCAGCAGCGGGACAGACCGGGAGACCCAGTACTTC
cdr3_aa: CASSGTDRETQYF

d_call: TRBD2
j_call: TRBJ2-3
cdr3_length: 17
clone_size: NA
v_call: TRBV28
cdr3_nt: TGTGCCAGCAGTTCCCCGGGACTAGCGGGGGGCACAGATACGCAGTATTTT
cdr3_aa: CASSSPGLAGGTDTQYF

d_call: NA
j_call: TRBJ2-7
cdr3_length: 12
clone_size: NA
v_call: TRBV30
cdr3_nt: TGTGCCTGGAGTTCACAGGTATACGAGCAGTACTTC
cdr3_aa: CAWSSQVYEQYF

d_call: TRBD1
j_call: TRBJ1-2
cdr3_length: 16
clone_size: NA
v_call: TRBV6-4
cdr3_nt: TGTGCCAGCAGTTTAACTCCGGGACAGGGGGCTCATGGCTACACCTTC
cdr3_aa: CASSLTPGQGAHGYTF

d_call: NA
j_call: TRBJ2-1
cdr3_length: 17
clone_size: NA
v_call: TRBV7-2
cdr3_nt: TGTGCCAGCATCTACCCTCAAGCGGGCCTCCCAAGGGATGAGCAGTTCTTC
cdr3_aa: CASIYPQAGLPRDEQFF

d_call: TRBD2
j_call: TRBJ2-3
cdr3_length: 16
clone_size: NA
v_call: TRBV7-9
cdr3_nt: TGTGCCAGCAGCCAAGTACTAGCGGCAAGCACAGATACGCAGTATTTT
cdr3_aa: CASSQVLAASTDTQYF

d_call: TRBD2
j_call: TRBJ2-2
cdr3_length: 15
clone_size: NA
v_call: TRBV7-2
cdr3_nt: TGTGCCAGCAGCTATAGCGGGGTGGACACCGGGGAGCTGTTTTTT
cdr3_aa: CASSYSGVDTGELFF

d_call: NA
j_call: TRBJ1-5
cdr3_length: 14
clone_size: NA
v_call: TRBV27
cdr3_nt: TGTGCCAGCAGCCGAGGCTATAGCAATCAGCCCCAGCATTTT
cdr3_aa: CASSRGYSNQPQHF

d_call: NA
j_call: TRBJ2-5
cdr3_length: 15
clone_size: NA
v_call: TRBV7-6
cdr3_nt: TGTGCCAGCAGCCCCGCGGGGCTAGCTCGGGAGACCCAGTACTTC
cdr3_aa: CASSPAGLARETQYF

d_call: NA
j_call: TRBJ1-6
cdr3_length: 13
clone_size: NA
v_call: TRBV30
cdr3_nt: TGTGCCTGGAAGGACAGAAATAATTCACCCCTCCACTTT
cdr3_aa: CAWKDRNNSPLHF

d_call: TRBD2
j_call: TRBJ2-3
cdr3_length: 17
clone_size: NA
v_call: TRBV5-1
cdr3_nt: TGCGCCAGCAGCTTACCTAGCGGGGGCACTAGCACAGATACGCAGTATTTT
cdr3_aa: CASSLPSGGTSTDTQYF

d_call: NA
j_call: TRBJ1-2
cdr3_length: 13
clone_size: NA
v_call: TRBV28
cdr3_nt: TGTGCCAGCAGTAAACAGGTGTCCTATGGCTACACCTTC
cdr3_aa: CASSKQVSYGYTF

d_call: NA
j_call: TRBJ1-2
cdr3_length: 15
clone_size: few
v_call: TRBV19
cdr3_nt: TGTGCCAGTAGTATTACCGGGGGAAGTGACTATGGCTACACCTTC
cdr3_aa: CASSITGGSDYGYTF

d_call: NA
j_call: TRBJ1-5
cdr3_length: 14
clone_size: NA
v_call: TRBV6-5
cdr3_nt: TGTGCCAGCAGTCCCCCGGGGGTGCGGCAGCCCCAGCATTTT
cdr3_aa: CASSPPGVRQPQHF

d_call: TRBD2
j_call: TRBJ2-1
cdr3_length: 20
clone_size: NA
v_call: TRBV15
cdr3_nt: TGTGCCACCAGCAGTGAACCGGGACTAGCGGGGTCCAGCTCCTACAATGAGCAGTTCTTC
cdr3_aa: CATSSEPGLAGSSSYNEQFF

d_call: NA
j_call: TRBJ2-7
cdr3_length: 12
clone_size: NA
v_call: TRBV5-6
cdr3_nt: TGTGCCAGCAGCGGAAACTACTACGAGCAGTACTTC
cdr3_aa: CASSGNYYEQYF

d_call: NA
j_call: TRBJ1-1
cdr3_length: 14
clone_size: NA
v_call: TRBV7-9
cdr3_nt: TGTGCCAGCAGCCGCCCCACAGACAACACTGAAGCTTTCTTT
cdr3_aa: CASSRPTDNTEAFF

d_call: NA
j_call: TRBJ2-6
cdr3_length: 15
clone_size: NA
v_call: TRBV9
cdr3_nt: TGTGCCAGCAGCGCGTCAGGGGCTGGGGCCAACGTCCTGACTTTC
cdr3_aa: CASSASGAGANVLTF

d_call: NA
j_call: TRBJ1-5
cdr3_length: 14
clone_size: NA
v_call: TRBV3-1/TRBV3-2
cdr3_nt: TGTGCCAGCAGCCAAGCGGGGTACAATCAGCCCCAGCATTTT
cdr3_aa: CASSQAGYNQPQHF

d_call: TRBD1
j_call: TRBJ2-7
cdr3_length: 13
clone_size: NA
v_call: TRBV10-3
cdr3_nt: TGTGCCATCAGTGAGGACAGGGGGGAGGAGCAGTACTTC
cdr3_aa: CAISEDRGEEQYF

d_call: NA
j_call: TRBJ1-1
cdr3_length: 12
clone_size: NA
v_call: TRBV5-5
cdr3_nt: TGTGCCAGCAGCCTTCCGAACACTGAAGCTTTCTTT
cdr3_aa: CASSLPNTEAFF

d_call: TRBD1
j_call: TRBJ1-2
cdr3_length: 16
clone_size: NA
v_call: TRBV4-2
cdr3_nt: TGTGCCAGCAGCCGAGAGGGACAGTCCTCTCTCGATGGCTACACCTTC
cdr3_aa: CASSREGQSSLDGYTF

d_call: NA
j_call: TRBJ1-6
cdr3_length: 17
clone_size: NA
v_call: TRBV14
cdr3_nt: TGTGCCAGCAGCCACGAAGGGAGGAGCTCCTATAATTCACCCCTCCACTTT
cdr3_aa: CASSHEGRSSYNSPLHF

d_call: NA
j_call: TRBJ1-1
cdr3_length: 13
clone_size: NA
v_call: TRBV4-1
cdr3_nt: TGCGCCAGCAGCCAATACGGTAACACTGAAGCTTTCTTT
cdr3_aa: CASSQYGNTEAFF

d_call: TRBD1
j_call: TRBJ1-2
cdr3_length: 15
clone_size: NA
v_call: TRBV28
cdr3_nt: TGTGCCAGCAGTTACCAAGGACAGGGGAGCTATGGCTACACCTTC
cdr3_aa: CASSYQGQGSYGYTF

d_call: TRBD2
j_call: TRBJ2-1
cdr3_length: 16
clone_size: NA
v_call: TRBV4-1
cdr3_nt: TGCGCCAGCAGCCTTCCCAGGACTAGCGGGGGGGGAGAGCAGTTCTTC
cdr3_aa: CASSLPRTSGGGEQFF

d_call: TRBD2
j_call: TRBJ2-1
cdr3_length: 15
clone_size: NA
v_call: TRBV28
cdr3_nt: TGTGCCAGCAGCATGGCGGGGGGCCACTACAATGAGCAGTTCTTC
cdr3_aa: CASSMAGGHYNEQFF